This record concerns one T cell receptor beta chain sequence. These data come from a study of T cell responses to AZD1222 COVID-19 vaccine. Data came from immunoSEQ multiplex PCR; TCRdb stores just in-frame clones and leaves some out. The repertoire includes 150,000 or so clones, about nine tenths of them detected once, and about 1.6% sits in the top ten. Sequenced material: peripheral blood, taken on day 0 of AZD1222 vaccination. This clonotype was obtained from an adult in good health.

The CDR3 loop is CASSFMLAEDTGELFF. The CDR3 region has the DNA TGTGCCAGCAGCTTTATGCTAGCGGAGGACACCGGGGAGCTGTTTTTT. The chain is built from TRBV13 and TRBJ2-2; 7 positions match TRBD2. The CDR3 consists of 16 residues. From germline, CDR1 is PRHDT and CDR2 FYEKMQ (reference sequence). The junction had 7 bases not matched to a gene; V was cut back by 3 bases and J by 3 bases.